The 17 T cell receptor beta chains in this list originate from one sample, sequenced in a study of identifying expanded T cells in peripheral blood. Assay used: immunoSEQ multiplex PCR; TCRdb lists only in-frame clones, some missing. The repertoire holds roughly 130,000 clones, 75% to 90% seen once, with 7% to 10% in the top ten. Source material: blood. All receptors come from a person between 18 and 75 years old in good health.

CDR3 sequence (DNA): TGTGCCAGCAGCTTAGTATGGGGGCGGGGCGAGCAGTACTTC. Translating gives CASSLVWGRGEQYF. The chain combines TRBV7-8 with TRBJ2-7; D may match TRBD1 or TRBD2 (6 bases each). With 1 base removed from V and 6 bases from J, the gap between germline ends came to 13 bases. Germline V gene data show CDR1 as SGHVS and CDR2 as FQNEAQ. The CDR3 runs 14 residues.

The chain couples TRBV5-6 to TRBJ1-2; no reliable D call. Trimming stripped 0 bases from V and 4 bases from J, with 13 bases between. CDR1 and CDR2 from the germline V gene are SGHDT and YYEEEE. The CDR3 loop spans 15 amino acids. In nucleotides, the CDR3 is TGTGCCAGCAGCTTGGGTCGACGAGACACCTATGGCTACACCTTC. Translating gives CASSLGRRDTYGYTF. Drawing the rest from reference TRBV5-6 and TRBJ1-2, the complete variable domain is DAGVTQSPTHLIKTRGQQVTLRCSPKSGHDTVSWYQQALGQGPQFIFQYYEEEERQRGNFPDRFSGHQFPNYSSELNVNALLLGDSALYLCASSLGRRDTYGYTFGSGTRLTVV.

This chain joins TRBV7-9 and TRBJ2-5, with 8 nucleotides matching TRBD1. The J segment lost 5 bases and the V segment lost 2 bases, leaving 7 bases of the junction unmatched. Germline CDR1 reads SEHNR; CDR2 reads FQNEAQ (reference sequence). The CDR3 is 15 residues long. The CDR3 DNA sequence: TGTGCCAGCAGCTTACCCGCAGGGGGCAGTGAGACCCAGTACTTC. Protein: CASSLPAGGSETQYF. The whole variable domain, filled in from reference TRBV7-9 and TRBJ2-5, reads DTGVSQNPRHKITKRGQNVTFRCDPISEHNRLYWYRQTLGQGPEFLTYFQNEAQLEKSRLLSDRFSAERPKGSFSTLEIQRTEQGDSAMYLCASSLPAGGSETQYFGPGTRLLVL.

This rearrangement joins TRBV9 to TRBJ2-1; D uncertain. The CDR3 spans 16 residues. Germline CDR1 reads SGDLS; CDR2 reads YYNGEE. Between the trimmed V and J ends, which lost 1 base and 4 bases, there was a span of 15 bases. The CDR3 DNA reads as TGTGCCAGCAGCGTAAGGTCGTTTACCGCATACAATGAGCAGTTCTTC. The encoded protein is CASSVRSFTAYNEQFF.

V and J are TRBV5-6 and TRBJ1-5; D perhaps matches TRBD1 (6 bases). Germline CDR1 is SGHDT and CDR2 is YYEEEE. V was shortened by 0 bases and J by 6 bases, with 10 bases between the two germline ends. The CDR3 loop spans 14 amino acids. The CDR3 nucleotides read TGTGCCAGCAGCTTGGGAGGGGGGAGTCAGCCCCAGCATTTT. It is translated as CASSLGGGSQPQHF.

The J gene is TRBJ2-1, the V gene TRBV7-3, with 9 bases fitting TRBD2. The CDR3 loop spans 16 amino acids. CDR1 SGHTA and CDR2 FQGTGA come from the germline V gene. Trimming at V came to 5 bases and at J to 8 bases, leaving 13 bases not matched to a gene. The CDR3 is CASSPLGREGEDEQFF. CDR3 in DNA: TGTGCCAGCAGCCCCTTGGGGCGGGAGGGTGAAGATGAGCAGTTCTTC.

Worth noting for this clone: At one end, the junction sequence differs from germline, possibly due to a read error. V gene TRBV7-3 combines with J gene TRBJ2-1, with a weak D call TRBD2 (5 bases). Germline CDR1 is SGHTA and CDR2 is FQGTGA. The CDR3 loop spans 13 amino acids. This CDR3 reads CASSLTREGEQLF. The CDR3 bases are TGTGCCAGCAGCTTAACGCGCGAGGGTGAGCAGCTCTTC.

The gene calls are TRBV5-1 and TRBJ2-2, with D hard to call. V lost 0 bases to trimming and J lost 0 bases, with 9 bases between them. CDR3 length: 16 amino acids. From germline, CDR1 is SGHRS and CDR2 YFSETQ. CDR3 sequence reads: CASSLAGSANTGELFF. CDR3 coding DNA: TGCGCCAGCAGCTTGGCCGGCAGCGCGAACACCGGGGAGCTGTTTTTT.

The chain is built from TRBV18 and TRBJ1-5; weak D call: TRBD1 (5 bases). CDR3 length equals 14 residues. From germline, CDR1 is KGHSH and CDR2 LQKENI. The CDR3 DNA is TGTGTTAGGCGCAGGGCGATGGGCAATCAGCCCCAGCATTTT. Residues: CVRRRAMGNQPQHF.

The chain combines TRBV6-1 with TRBJ1-2; perhaps TRBD1 as D (6 bases). V gave up 3 bases and J gave up 2 bases, with 16 bases separating them. The V gene's germline CDR1 is MNHNS and CDR2 SASEGT. CDR3 length: 16 residues. CDR3 sequence: CASSDGRARGNYGYTF. CDR3 DNA: TGTGCCAGCAGTGACGGTCGGGCCAGGGGAAACTATGGCTACACCTTC.

The V call is TRBV28, the J call TRBJ1-4; D is uncertain. The CDR3 has 15 residues. Trimming took off 6 bases at V and 2 bases at J, with 13 bases between the two ends. The germline V gene encodes CDR1 MDHEN and CDR2 SYDVKM. This chain's CDR3 is CASSAALGTNEKLFF. For the CDR3, the DNA is TGTGCCAGCAGCGCGGCGCTGGGGACTAATGAAAAACTGTTTTTT. The full variable domain, completed using reference TRBV28 and TRBJ1-4, is DVKVTQSSRYLVKRTGEKVFLECVQDMDHENMFWYRQDPGLGLRLIYFSYDVKMKEKGDIPEGYSVSREKKERFSLILESASTNQTSMYLCASSAALGTNEKLFFGSGTQLSVL.

The V and J genes are TRBV11-2 and TRBJ2-7; D may match TRBD1 or TRBD2 (5 bases each). The V and J ends lost 2 bases and 5 bases respectively, with 16 bases between them. Per the germline V gene, CDR1 is SGHAT and CDR2 is FQNNGV. This CDR3 is 15 amino acids long. CDR3 loop: CASSLYSRGAHEQYF. CDR3 nucleotide sequence: TGTGCCAGCAGCTTATATTCACGAGGGGCTCACGAGCAGTACTTC.

This clone was seen only once. The gene calls are TRBV15 and TRBJ2-5, with D possibly TRBD2 on 5 matching bases. Germline V gene data show CDR1 as LNHNV and CDR2 as YYDKDF (reference sequence). Trimming shortened V by 0 bases and J by 5 bases, and 13 bases separated the two germline ends. CDR3 length: 15 amino acids. The CDR3: CATSRDDPQRETQYF. DNA for the CDR3: TGTGCCACCAGCAGAGATGATCCCCAGCGGGAGACCCAGTACTTC.

This clone was seen only once. Written as DNA, the CDR3 is TGTGCCAGCAGCTTAGAGGCAGGGAGGTGGTATGGCTACACCTTC. Its translation is CASSLEAGRWYGYTF. The chain links TRBV7-9 to TRBJ1-2, with D perhaps TRBD1 (5 bases). The CDR3 loop spans 15 amino acids. Per germline, CDR1 SEHNR and CDR2 FQNEAQ (reference sequence). Trimming stripped 1 base from V and 5 bases from J, with 14 bases between.

The chain has TRBV14 and TRBJ2-3; either TRBD1 or TRBD2 may supply D (6 bases each). CDR1 SGHDN and CDR2 FVKESK come from the germline V gene. This CDR3 comprises 17 residues. With 4 bases removed from V and 4 bases from J, the gap between germline ends came to 21 bases. CDR3 DNA sequence: TGTGCCAGCAGCCCCGACGGGGGCACTAGCTGGGCAGATACGCAGTATTTT. Amino acid sequence: CASSPDGGTSWADTQYF.

Details on this clone: At the DNA level, this CDR3 is encoded by other sequences in the same sample as well. This chain uses TRBV18 with TRBJ2-3, with D possibly being TRBD1 (5 bases). The V end was cut by 4 bases, the J end by 0 bases, with 8 bases between. Germline lookup yields CDR1 KGHSH and CDR2 LQKENI. This CDR3 contains 14 residues. DNA for the CDR3: TGTGCCAGCTCACGTGACAGAAGCACAGATACGCAGTATTTT. It yields the protein CASSRDRSTDTQYF.

V and J are TRBV16 and TRBJ2-1; possibly TRBD2 for D (6 bases). The V end lost 2 bases, the J end lost 6 bases, and 11 bases lay between the germline ends. Germline values: CDR1 KGHSY, CDR2 FQNENV. The CDR3 length is 14 residues. CDR3 DNA: TGTGCCAGCAGCCAAAATCAAGCGGGCAATGAGCAGTTCTTC. Its translation: CASSQNQAGNEQFF.